The clone carrying this T cell receptor beta chain occurred many times. Its target is unknown. The CDR3 length is 17 residues. Deletions cut 1 base from V and 4 bases from J, with 16 bases between. CDR1 and CDR2 (germline): SGHAT, FQNNGV. The data were obtained in a study of T cells after yellow fever vaccination. Study context: Low-cell-number fractions were prepared with SMART-Seq v4 Ultra Low Input.

Study-level results: Booster sampling recovered most clones from primary vaccination (approximately 97% CD4, just over 85% CD8).

A process of 5'RACE template switching, which added a universal primer site and UMIs, was used to make TCR cDNA. TCRdb independently ran MiXCR on the 5' RACE reads; one entry per CDR3 protein. The data show some 240,000 distinct CDR3 sequences, more than 3% seen once. This sequence was found in a man aged 18 to 30 who received the YFV17D yellow fever vaccine. The sample consisted of CD4+ T cells sorted from PBMCs, taken 10 days after the yellow fever booster vaccination. The chain employs TRBV11-2 and TRBJ2-2; no clear D. CDR3 sequence reads: CASSLASSGSLTGELFF. The CDR3 region has the DNA TGTGCCAGCAGCTTAGCGTCCTCAGGCAGCCTCACCGGGGAGCTGTTTTTT.